This TCR beta chain was observed in a study of cytomegalovirus exposure and HLA in healthy donors. This clone has a handful of counts. Antigen: not known. Study findings and constraints: It was confirmed in vitro that a few of the CMV-associated chains were specific for CMV antigens. HLA-A and HLA-B allele assignments for most subjects were reportedly predicted accurately using TCR beta sequences. When a later analysis compared HLA-associated TCR beta chains with equally common others, the HLA-associated chains turned out to be more clonally expanded and to have lower generation probabilities.

The PCR contained 60 Vbeta and 13 Jbeta primers. TCRdb's table, derived via immunoSEQ multiplex PCR, lists solely in-frame clones and lacks some. This sample has about 130,000 clones; about 80% occur once, and the top ten carry around 2%. The length of the CDR3 is 17 residues. Trimming took 6 bases from V and 0 from J; bases not matched to a gene: 9. Per the germline V gene, CDR1 is MGHDK and CDR2 is SYGVNS. V usage is TRBV25-1 and J usage is TRBJ1-4, with 8 bases lining up with TRBD1. The sample taken for sequencing was PBMCs. The receptor was derived from a woman aged 45-60 years in good health and CMV-seronegative. This chain's CDR3 is CASREVGQDTTNEKLFF. The CDR3 DNA sequence: TGTGCCAGCAGGGAAGTGGGACAGGATACAACTAATGAAAAACTGTTTTTT.